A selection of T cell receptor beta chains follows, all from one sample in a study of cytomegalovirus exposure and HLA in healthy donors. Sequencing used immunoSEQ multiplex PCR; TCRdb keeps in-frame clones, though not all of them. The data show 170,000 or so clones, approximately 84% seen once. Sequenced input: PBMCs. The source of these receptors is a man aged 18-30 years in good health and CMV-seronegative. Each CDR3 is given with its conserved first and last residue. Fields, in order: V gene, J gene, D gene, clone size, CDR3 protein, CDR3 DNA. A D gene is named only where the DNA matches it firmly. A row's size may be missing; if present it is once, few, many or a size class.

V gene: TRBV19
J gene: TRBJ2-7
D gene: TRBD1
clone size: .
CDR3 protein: CASSSDRELHEQYF
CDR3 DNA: TGTGCCAGTAGTTCGGACAGGGAGCTCCACGAGCAGTACTTC

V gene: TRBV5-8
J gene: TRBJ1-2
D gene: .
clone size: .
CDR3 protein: CASSPWGLHGYTF
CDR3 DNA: TGTGCCAGCAGCCCCTGGGGGCTGCATGGCTACACCTTC

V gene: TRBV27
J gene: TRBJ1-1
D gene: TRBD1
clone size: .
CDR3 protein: CASSSMQQGKNTEAFF
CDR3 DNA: TGTGCCAGCAGTTCGATGCAACAGGGGAAAAACACTGAAGCTTTCTTT

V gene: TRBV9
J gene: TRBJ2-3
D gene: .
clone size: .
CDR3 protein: CASSVVGTDTQYF
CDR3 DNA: TGTGCCAGCAGCGTAGTCGGCACAGATACGCAGTATTTT

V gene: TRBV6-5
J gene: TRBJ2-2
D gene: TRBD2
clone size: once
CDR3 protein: CASIGGSNTGELFF
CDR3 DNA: TGTGCCAGCATCGGGGGGTCGAACACCGGGGAGCTGTTTTTT

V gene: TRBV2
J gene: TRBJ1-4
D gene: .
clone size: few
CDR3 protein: CASSQGTNEKLFF
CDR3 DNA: TGTGCCAGCAGTCAGGGGACTAATGAAAAACTGTTTTTT

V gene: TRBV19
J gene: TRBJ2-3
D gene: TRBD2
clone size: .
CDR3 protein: CASSIISGTRTDTQYF
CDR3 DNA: TGTGCCAGTAGTATTATTAGCGGGACGCGCACAGATACGCAGTATTTT

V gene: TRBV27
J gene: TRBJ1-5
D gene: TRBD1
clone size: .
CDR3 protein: CASSLHPGQGWQPQHF
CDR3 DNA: TGTGCCAGCAGTTTACATCCGGGACAGGGCTGGCAGCCCCAGCATTTT

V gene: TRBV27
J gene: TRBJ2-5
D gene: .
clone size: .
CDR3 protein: CASGPSVQETQYF
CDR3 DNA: TGTGCCAGCGGCCCTAGCGTACAAGAGACCCAGTACTTC

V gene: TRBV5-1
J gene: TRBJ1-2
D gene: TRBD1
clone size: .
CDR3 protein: CASSLGKGAEGYTF
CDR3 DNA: TGCGCCAGCAGCTTGGGTAAGGGGGCTGAAGGCTACACCTTC

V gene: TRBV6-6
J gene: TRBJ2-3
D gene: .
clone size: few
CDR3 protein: CASSYAETTDTQYF
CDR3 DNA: TGTGCCAGCAGTTACGCGGAAACCACAGATACGCAGTATTTT

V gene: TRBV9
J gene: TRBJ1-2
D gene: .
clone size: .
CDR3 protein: CASSVDTDSYGYTF
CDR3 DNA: TGTGCCAGCAGCGTAGATACAGATAGCTATGGCTACACCTTC

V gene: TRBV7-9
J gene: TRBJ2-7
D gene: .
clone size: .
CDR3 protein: CASSSVDSREQYF
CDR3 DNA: TGTGCCAGCAGCTCCGTCGACAGTCGGGAGCAGTACTTC

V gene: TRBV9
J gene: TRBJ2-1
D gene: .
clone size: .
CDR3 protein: CASSVGFEGGSSYNEQFF
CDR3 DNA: TGTGCCAGCAGCGTAGGATTCGAGGGGGGGAGCTCCTACAATGAGCAGTTCTTC

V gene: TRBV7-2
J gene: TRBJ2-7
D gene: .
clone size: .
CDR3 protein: CASSLAPPSTKRTYEQYF
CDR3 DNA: TGTGCCAGCAGCTTAGCCCCCCCATCGACTAAGCGAACCTACGAGCAGTACTTC

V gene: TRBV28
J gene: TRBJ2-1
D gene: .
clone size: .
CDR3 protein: CASGILRDEQFF
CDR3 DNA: TGTGCCAGCGGGATTTTGAGGGATGAGCAGTTCTTC

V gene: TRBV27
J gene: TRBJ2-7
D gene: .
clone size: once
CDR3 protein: CASSLGDGAYEQYF
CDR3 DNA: TGTGCCAGCAGTTTAGGAGACGGAGCCTACGAGCAGTACTTC

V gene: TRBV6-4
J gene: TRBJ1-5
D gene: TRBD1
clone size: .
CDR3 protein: CASSPTGGDQTYSNQPQHF
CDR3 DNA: TGTGCCAGCAGCCCGACAGGGGGCGACCAGACTTATAGCAATCAGCCCCAGCATTTT